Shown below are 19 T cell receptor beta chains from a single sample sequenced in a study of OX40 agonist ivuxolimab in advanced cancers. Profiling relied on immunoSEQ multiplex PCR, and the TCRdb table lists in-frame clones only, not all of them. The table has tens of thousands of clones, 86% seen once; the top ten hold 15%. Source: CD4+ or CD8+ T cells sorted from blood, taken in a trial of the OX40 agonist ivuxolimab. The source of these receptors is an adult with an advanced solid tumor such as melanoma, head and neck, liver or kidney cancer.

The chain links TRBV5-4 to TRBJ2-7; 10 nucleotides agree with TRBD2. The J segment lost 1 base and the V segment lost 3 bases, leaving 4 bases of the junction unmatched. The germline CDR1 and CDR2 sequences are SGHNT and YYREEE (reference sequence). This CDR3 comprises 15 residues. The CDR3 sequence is CASSSGTSASYEQYF. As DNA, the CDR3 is TGTGCCAGCAGCTCCGGGACTAGCGCGTCCTACGAGCAGTACTTC.

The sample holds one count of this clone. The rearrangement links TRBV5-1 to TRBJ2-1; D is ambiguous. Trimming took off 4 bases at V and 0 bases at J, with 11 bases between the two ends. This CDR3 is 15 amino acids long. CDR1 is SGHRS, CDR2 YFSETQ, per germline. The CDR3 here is CASSRSESSYNEQFF. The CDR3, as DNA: TGCGCCAGCAGCCGGAGCGAGAGCTCCTACAATGAGCAGTTCTTC.

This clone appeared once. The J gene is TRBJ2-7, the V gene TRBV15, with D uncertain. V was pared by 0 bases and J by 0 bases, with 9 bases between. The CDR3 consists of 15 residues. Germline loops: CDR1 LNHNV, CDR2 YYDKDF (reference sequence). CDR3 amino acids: CATSRDLDLSYEQYV. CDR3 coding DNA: TGTGCCACCAGCAGAGATCTGGATCTCTCCTACGAGCAGTACGTC.

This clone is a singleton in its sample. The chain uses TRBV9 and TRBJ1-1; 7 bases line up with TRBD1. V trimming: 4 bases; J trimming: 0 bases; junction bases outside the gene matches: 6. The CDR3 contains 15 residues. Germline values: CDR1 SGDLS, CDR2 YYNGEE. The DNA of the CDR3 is TGTGCCAGCAGCACTCGGACAGGCTTGAACACTGAAGCTTTCTTT. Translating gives CASSTRTGLNTEAFF.

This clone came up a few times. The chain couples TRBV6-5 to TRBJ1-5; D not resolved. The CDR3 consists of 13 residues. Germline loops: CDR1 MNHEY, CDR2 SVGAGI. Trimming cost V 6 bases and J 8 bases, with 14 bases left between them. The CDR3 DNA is TGTGCCAGCAGGCTGAATCAGAGGGAGCCCCAGCATTTT. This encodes CASRLNQREPQHF.

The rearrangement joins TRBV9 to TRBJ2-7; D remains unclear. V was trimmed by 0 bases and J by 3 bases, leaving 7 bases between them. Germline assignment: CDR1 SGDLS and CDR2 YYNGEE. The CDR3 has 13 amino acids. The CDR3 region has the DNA TGTGCCAGCAGCGTAGACGGATACTACGAGCAGTACTTC. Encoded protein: CASSVDGYYEQYF.

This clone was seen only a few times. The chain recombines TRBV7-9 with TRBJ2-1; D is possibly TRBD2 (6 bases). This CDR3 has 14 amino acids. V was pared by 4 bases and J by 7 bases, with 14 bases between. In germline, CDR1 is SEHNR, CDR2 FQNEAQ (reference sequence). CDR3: CASSWEAQVNEQFF. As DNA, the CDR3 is TGTGCCAGCAGCTGGGAGGCTCAGGTGAATGAGCAGTTCTTC.

The CDR3 region has the DNA TGTGCCAGCAGTCCCCTCATAGCGGGAGGGCCCCACAATGAGCAGTTCTTC. This translates into CASSPLIAGGPHNEQFF. This rearrangement joins TRBV28 to TRBJ2-1; 11 bases map to TRBD2. CDR3 size: 17 residues. Germline loops: CDR1 MDHEN, CDR2 SYDVKM. V lost 5 bases and J lost 5; bases outside the gene matches: 11.

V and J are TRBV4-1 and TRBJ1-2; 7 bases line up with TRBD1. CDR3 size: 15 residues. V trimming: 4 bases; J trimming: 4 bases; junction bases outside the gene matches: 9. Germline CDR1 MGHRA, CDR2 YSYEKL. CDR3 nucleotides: TGCGCCAGCAGCCTCCTGGACAGGCTCCCCTATGGCTACACCTTC. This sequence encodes CASSLLDRLPYGYTF.

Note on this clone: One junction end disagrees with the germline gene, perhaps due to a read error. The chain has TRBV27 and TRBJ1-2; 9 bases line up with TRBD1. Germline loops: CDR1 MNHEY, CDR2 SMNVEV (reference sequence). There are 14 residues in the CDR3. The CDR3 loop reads CASSLSQGAFGYTF. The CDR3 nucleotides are TGTGCCAGCAGCTTATCACAGGGGGCCTTTGGCTACACCTTC.

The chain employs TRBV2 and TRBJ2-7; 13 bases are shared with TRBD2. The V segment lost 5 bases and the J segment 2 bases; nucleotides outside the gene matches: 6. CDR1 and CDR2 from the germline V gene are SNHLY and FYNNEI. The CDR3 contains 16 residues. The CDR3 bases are TGTGCCAGCAGTTTCCCCGGGACTAGCGGGACCTACGAGCAGTACTTC. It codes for CASSFPGTSGTYEQYF.

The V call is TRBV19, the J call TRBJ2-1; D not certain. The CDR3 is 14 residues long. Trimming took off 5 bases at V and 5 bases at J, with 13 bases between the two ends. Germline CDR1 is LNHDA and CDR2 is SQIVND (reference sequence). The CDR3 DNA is TGTGCCAGTAGTCTCAGTTGGGCGAACAATGAGCAGTTCTTC. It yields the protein CASSLSWANNEQFF. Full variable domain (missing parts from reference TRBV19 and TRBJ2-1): DGGITQSPKYLFRKEGQNVTLSCEQNLNHDAMYWYRQDPGQGLRLIYYSQIVNDFQKGDIAEGYSVSREKKESFPLTVTSAQKNPTAFYLCASSLSWANNEQFFGPGTRLTVL.

The CDR3 nucleotides read TGTGCCAGCACCTTCCAAGGGGAGAATGAGCAGTTCTTC. Translated: CASTFQGENEQFF. The chain uses TRBV5-6 and TRBJ2-1; D is possibly TRBD1 or TRBD2 (5 bases each). This CDR3 is built from 13 residues. The germline V and J ends were trimmed by 6 bases and 7 bases, with 14 bases remaining between them. Germline loops: CDR1 SGHDT, CDR2 YYEEEE.

The CDR3 loop is CASSRAGLAGGGSTDTQYF. CDR3 in DNA: TGTGCCAGTAGTCGCGCGGGACTAGCGGGAGGGGGAAGCACAGATACGCAGTATTTT. V gene TRBV19 combines with J gene TRBJ2-3; 16 bases are a match to TRBD2. The CDR3 sequence is 19 residues long. Trimming cost V 5 bases and J 0 bases; bases outside gene matches: 8. The germline V gene encodes CDR1 LNHDA and CDR2 SQIVND (reference sequence). Full variable domain (remainder filled in from reference TRBV19 and TRBJ2-3): DGGITQSPKYLFRKEGQNVTLSCEQNLNHDAMYWYRQDPGQGLRLIYYSQIVNDFQKGDIAEGYSVSREKKESFPLTVTSAQKNPTAFYLCASSRAGLAGGGSTDTQYFGPGTRLTVL.

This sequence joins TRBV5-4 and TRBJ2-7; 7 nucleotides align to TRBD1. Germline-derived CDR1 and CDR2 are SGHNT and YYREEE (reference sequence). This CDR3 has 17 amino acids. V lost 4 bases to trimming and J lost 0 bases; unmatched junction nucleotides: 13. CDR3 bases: TGTGCCAGCAGCCCCCCCCACAGGGGCAGAAGCTCCTACGAGCAGTACGTC. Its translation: CASSPPHRGRSSYEQYV.

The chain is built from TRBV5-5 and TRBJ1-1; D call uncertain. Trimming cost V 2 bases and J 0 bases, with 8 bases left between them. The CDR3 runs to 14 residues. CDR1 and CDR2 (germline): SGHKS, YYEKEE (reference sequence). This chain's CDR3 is CASSFVSMNTEAFF. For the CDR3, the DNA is TGTGCCAGCAGCTTTGTAAGTATGAACACTGAAGCTTTCTTT.

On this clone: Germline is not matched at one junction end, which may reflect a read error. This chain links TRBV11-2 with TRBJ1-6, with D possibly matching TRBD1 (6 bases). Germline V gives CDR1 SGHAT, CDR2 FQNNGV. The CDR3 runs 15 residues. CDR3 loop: CASSLETGLNSPLHF. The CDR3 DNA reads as TGTGCCAGCAGCCTAGAGACAGGTCTTAATTCACCCCTCCACTTT.

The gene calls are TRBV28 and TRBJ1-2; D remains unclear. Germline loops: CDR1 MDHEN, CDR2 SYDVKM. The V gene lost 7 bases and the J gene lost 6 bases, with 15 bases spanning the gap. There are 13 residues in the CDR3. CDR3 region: CASTSIVDDGYTF. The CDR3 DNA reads TGTGCCAGCACCTCGATAGTTGACGATGGCTACACCTTC.

For the CDR3, the DNA is TGTGCCAGTAGTATCAGGTCGTCGGAGGAGCAGTACTTC. As protein: CASSIRSSEEQYF. This chain joins TRBV19 and TRBJ2-7; no reliable D call. The V end was cut by 3 bases, the J end by 7 bases, with 13 bases between. The CDR3 runs 13 residues. Germline values: CDR1 LNHDA, CDR2 SQIVND (reference sequence).